Below, 25 T cell receptor beta chains from the same sample are listed, as sequenced in a study of blood T cell repertoires in COVID-19. The assay was immunoSEQ multiplex PCR, and TCRdb's table has in-frame clones only and misses some. The sample lists roughly 58,000 clones; around 84% were seen once. The source material was peripheral blood. The origin of the receptors is a man between 65 and 80 years old with active COVID-19.

This clone was recorded at least ten times. This chain joins TRBV4-3 and TRBJ1-2, with 8 nucleotides matching TRBD1. The ends lost 3 bases at V and 4 bases at J; junction bases unmatched: 13. Germline CDR1 is LGHNA and CDR2 is YSLEER. The CDR3 has 17 residues. In nucleotides, the CDR3 is TGCGCCAGCAGCCACGGGACAGGCGTTAGACTAGGCTATGGCTACACCTTC. This codes for CASSHGTGVRLGYGYTF.

For this clone: The identical CDR3 is also encoded by other nucleotide sequences in the sample. V usage is TRBV7-3 and J usage is TRBJ1-1, with D tentatively TRBD1 (5 bases). Deletions cut 1 base from V and 10 bases from J, with 16 bases between. Germline CDR1 SGHTA, CDR2 FQGTGA. The CDR3 extends over 14 amino acids. The CDR3, as DNA: TGTGCCAGCAGCTTAAGTGGGGGTGGAGGGCTAGCTTTCTTT. Its translation is CASSLSGGGGLAFF.

J is TRBJ2-1 and V is TRBV5-1; 11 bases line up with TRBD1. Trimming removed 4 bases from V and 7 bases from J; junction bases left unmatched: 4. The CDR3 loop spans 14 amino acids. Per germline, CDR1 SGHRS and CDR2 YFSETQ. In nucleotides, the CDR3 is TGCGCCAGCAGCGTCGGGACAGGGGGGAATGAGCAGTTCTTC. As protein: CASSVGTGGNEQFF.

The chain uses TRBV21-1 and TRBJ1-1; the table's D call of TRBD1 was not tested on the DNA. TRBV21-1 is deemed a pseudogene. The CDR3 loop spans 17 amino acids. The DNA for the CDR3 is TGTGCCAGCAGCAAGGCCGGGACAGGGGGCGAAAGGACTGAAGCTTTCTTT. This gives the protein CASSKAGTGGERTEAFF.

This clone occurred once. CDR3 loop: CASSPAGTDYGYTF. In DNA, the CDR3 is TGTGCCAGCTCACCGGCCGGGACAGATTATGGCTACACCTTC. This sequence joins TRBV18 and TRBJ1-2; 7 bases align to TRBD1. V shed 3 bases and J 5 bases; nucleotides not matched to a gene: 6. Germline CDR1 is KGHSH and CDR2 is LQKENI. The CDR3 totals 14 residues. The full variable domain, completed using reference TRBV18 and TRBJ1-2, is NAGVMQNPRHLVRRRGQEARLRCSPMKGHSHVYWYRQLPEEGLKFMVYLQKENIIDESGMPKERFSAEFPKEGPSILRIQQVVRGDSAAYFCASSPAGTDYGYTFGSGTRLTVV.

This chain links TRBV2 with TRBJ1-1; D unclear. Deletions cut 5 bases from V and 5 bases from J, with 15 bases between. This CDR3 region has 14 residues. Germline CDR1 is SNHLY and CDR2 is FYNNEI. Here the CDR3 reads CASSPSSPRTEAFF. The CDR3 DNA reads as TGTGCCAGCAGTCCAAGCTCGCCTCGGACTGAAGCTTTCTTT.

The chain couples TRBV6-2 or TRBV6-3 to TRBJ2-7; 9 bases are shared with TRBD2. With 6 bases clipped from V and 7 bases from J, the junction kept 13 bases outside the gene matches. CDR3 length: 15 amino acids. Germline V gene data show CDR1 as MNHEY and CDR2 as SVGEGT. The CDR3 loop reads CASSPRGSGSGEQYF. The CDR3 region has the DNA TGTGCCAGCAGCCCCCGGGGTAGCGGGAGCGGAGAGCAGTACTTC.

V gene TRBV12-3 or TRBV12-4 combines with J gene TRBJ1-5; TRBD1 is a possible D gene (6 bases). The CDR3 has 12 residues. Trimming removed 6 bases at V and 5 bases at J, with 8 bases between. CDR3 region: CASRTGYQPQHF. CDR3 coding DNA: TGTGCCAGCAGGACAGGTTATCAGCCCCAGCATTTT.

This clone was seen just once. The V call is TRBV19, the J call TRBJ1-4; possibly TRBD1 for D (5 bases). The germline V gene encodes CDR1 LNHDA and CDR2 SQIVND (reference sequence). This CDR3 contains 16 residues. Trimming cost V 7 bases and J 4 bases, with 19 bases left between them. This CDR3 is CASTERQTALNEKLFF. DNA of the CDR3: TGTGCCAGTACCGAGCGCCAGACAGCGCTTAATGAAAAACTGTTTTTT.

The chain combines TRBV6-6 with TRBJ2-7, with D tentatively TRBD2 (6 bases). Germline CDR1 is MNHNY and CDR2 is SVGAGI (reference sequence). The ends were cut back, 8 bases at V and 5 bases at J, with 13 bases in the middle. The CDR3 has 12 amino acids. The CDR3 DNA reads as TGTGCCAGCGCCAAATCGGGAGACGAGCAGTACTTC. This encodes CASAKSGDEQYF.

The genes are TRBV5-1 and TRBJ2-7; TRBD2 agrees at 9 bases. Germline CDR1 and CDR2: SGHRS and YFSETQ. With 5 bases clipped from V and 7 bases from J, the junction kept 13 bases outside the gene matches. The CDR3 runs 15 residues. The CDR3 region is CASSSYVREGEEQYF. For the CDR3, the DNA is TGCGCCAGCAGTTCCTACGTGCGGGAGGGTGAAGAGCAGTACTTC.

The genes are TRBV24-1 and TRBJ2-3; no firm D call. Trimming pared 2 bases from V and 5 bases from J, leaving 10 bases between. Germline values: CDR1 KGHDR, CDR2 SFDVKD. CDR3 length equals 14 residues. The CDR3 bases are TGTGCCACCAGTGATTCGCGCACGGGAGATACGCAGTATTTT. Encoded protein: CATSDSRTGDTQYF.

In its sample, this clone was seen a few times. The CDR3 reads CASRTGQQGTYEQYF. The CDR3 bases are TGTGCCAGCAGAACTGGACAGCAAGGCACGTACGAGCAGTACTTC. V usage is TRBV2 and J usage is TRBJ2-7; a possible D gene is TRBD1 (6 bases). Germline loops: CDR1 SNHLY, CDR2 FYNNEI. This CDR3 is 15 amino acids long. V dropped 6 bases and J dropped 4 bases, with 19 bases sitting between them.

This clone occurred a few times. This chain uses TRBV30 with TRBJ2-3, with 7 bases lining up with TRBD2. The V segment lost 1 base and the J segment 0 bases; nucleotides outside the gene matches: 10. Germline values: CDR1 GTSNPN, CDR2 SVGIG (reference sequence). The CDR3 totals 17 residues. The CDR3 is CAWSGPGGYSSTDTQYF. The CDR3 DNA sequence: TGTGCCTGGAGTGGGCCGGGAGGCTACTCTAGCACAGATACGCAGTATTTT.

This clone was recorded only once. The rearrangement joins TRBV7-9 to TRBJ2-7, with D maybe TRBD1 (5 bases). Deletions cut 0 bases from V and 5 bases from J, with 8 bases between. CDR3 length: 13 residues. Germline V CDR1 and CDR2: SEHNR, FQNEAQ (reference sequence). CDR3 sequence: CASSLAGVNEQYF. The CDR3 nucleotides read TGTGCCAGCAGCTTAGCAGGGGTTAACGAGCAGTACTTC.

The V call is TRBV4-3, the J call TRBJ2-1; D perhaps matches TRBD2 (5 bases). The V and J ends lost 2 bases and 4 bases respectively, with 9 bases between them. The CDR3 extends over 14 amino acids. CDR1 is LGHNA and CDR2 is YSLEER in the germline V gene. CDR3 in amino acids: CASSQRGAYNEQFF. The CDR3 region has the DNA TGCGCCAGCAGCCAACGGGGTGCTTACAATGAGCAGTTCTTC.

This clone appeared a single time. The chain employs TRBV6-5 and TRBJ2-1, with TRBD2 matching over 9 bases. This CDR3 is built from 15 residues. The ends lost 4 bases at V and 9 bases at J; junction bases unmatched: 10. CDR1 is MNHEY, CDR2 SVGAGI, per germline. This CDR3 is CASSSLAGAPLEQFF. Here the CDR3 DNA reads TGTGCCAGCAGTTCGTTAGCGGGAGCCCCTCTTGAGCAGTTCTTC.

This clone has only one observation. This sequence joins TRBV9 and TRBJ2-7, with 11 bases fitting TRBD2. V shed 0 bases, J shed 4 bases, and the junction held 6 bases outside the gene matches. Germline-derived CDR1 and CDR2 are SGDLS and YYNGEE. The CDR3 totals 16 residues. The CDR3, as DNA: TGTGCCAGCAGCGTAGATCTAACTAGCGGGAGTTACGAGCAGTACTTC. Encoded protein: CASSVDLTSGSYEQYF. Together with reference TRBV9 and TRBJ2-7, the CDR3 gives the full variable domain: DSGVTQTPKHLITATGQRVTLRCSPRSGDLSVYWYQQSLDQGLQFLIQYYNGEERAKGNILERFSAQQFPDLHSELNLSSLELGDSALYFCASSVDLTSGSYEQYFGPGTRLTVT.

The chain combines TRBV5-4 with TRBJ1-6; 7 nucleotides match TRBD1. Trimming cost V 4 bases and J 8 bases; bases outside gene matches: 3. The CDR3 runs to 13 residues. CDR1 and CDR2 (germline): SGHNT, YYREEE (reference sequence). CDR3 in amino acids: CASSRDSHSPLHF. The CDR3 nucleotides are TGTGCCAGCAGCCGGGACAGCCATTCACCCCTCCACTTT.

The chain carries TRBV19 and TRBJ2-3; tentatively, D is TRBD1 (5 bases). The ends were cut back, 7 bases at V and 6 bases at J, with 14 bases in the middle. CDR1 and CDR2 (germline): LNHDA, SQIVND (reference sequence). The CDR3 loop spans 13 amino acids. The CDR3 nucleotides are TGTGCCAGTAATTCCAGGGTCCTTGATACGCAGTATTTT. Amino acids: CASNSRVLDTQYF.

This sequence joins TRBV4-3 and TRBJ2-3; 7 bases are shared with TRBD1. V lost 5 bases and J lost 2; bases outside the gene matches: 4. CDR3 length equals 14 residues. Germline V gene data show CDR1 as LGHNA and CDR2 as YSLEER. CDR3 sequence (DNA): TGCGCCAGCAGCGAGGGACAGTACACAGATACGCAGTATTTT. It codes for CASSEGQYTDTQYF.

This sequence joins TRBV7-2 and TRBJ2-1, with 9 bases identical to TRBD2. J was trimmed by 10 bases and V by 7 bases; bases with no gene match: 8. CDR3 length equals 13 residues. The germline CDR1 and CDR2 sequences are SGHTA and FQGNSA. CDR3 in amino acids: CASIETLAGEQFF. Written as DNA, the CDR3 is TGTGCCAGCATCGAAACGCTAGCGGGAGAGCAGTTCTTC.

This clone has a single count. The V call is TRBV19, the J call TRBJ1-1, with 8 bases aligning to TRBD1. CDR3 size: 13 residues. Germline lookup yields CDR1 LNHDA and CDR2 SQIVND (reference sequence). V trimming: 6 bases; J trimming: 3 bases; junction bases outside the gene matches: 3. CDR3 bases: TGTGCCAGTAGACTGACAGGGGACACTGAAGCTTTCTTT. Translated: CASRLTGDTEAFF.

The chain couples TRBV2 to TRBJ2-3; 7 bases are a match to TRBD2. The V and J ends lost 6 bases and 5 bases, in that order; junction bases with no gene match: 8. The germline gives CDR1 SNHLY, CDR2 FYNNEI. CDR3 length: 14 residues. The CDR3 nucleotides read TGTGCCAGCAGCCGGACTAGTAGTGAAGATACGCAGTATTTT. Amino acid sequence: CASSRTSSEDTQYF.

The CDR3 sequence is CASSGTGLTQYF. CDR3 coding DNA: TGTGCCAGTAGCGGGACAGGGTTGACCCAGTACTTC. This chain links TRBV19 with TRBJ2-5, with TRBD1 matching over 9 bases. With V trimmed by 6 bases and J by 7 bases, 3 bases remained unmatched. Germline V lookup: CDR1 LNHDA, CDR2 SQIVND (reference sequence). This CDR3 contains 12 residues.